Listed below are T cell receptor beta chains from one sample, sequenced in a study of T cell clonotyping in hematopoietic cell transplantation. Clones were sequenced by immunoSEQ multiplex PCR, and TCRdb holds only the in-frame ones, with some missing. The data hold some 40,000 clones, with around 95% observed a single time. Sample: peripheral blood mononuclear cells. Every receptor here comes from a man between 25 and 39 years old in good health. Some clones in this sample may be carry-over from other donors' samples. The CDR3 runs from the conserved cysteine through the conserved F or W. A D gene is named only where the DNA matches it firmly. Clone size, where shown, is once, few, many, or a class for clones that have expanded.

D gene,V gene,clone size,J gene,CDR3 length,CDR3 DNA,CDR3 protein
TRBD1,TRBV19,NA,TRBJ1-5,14,TGTGCCAGTAGTCTGAAGACAGGGAGACAGCCCCAGCATTTT,CASSLKTGRQPQHF
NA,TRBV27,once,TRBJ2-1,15,TGTGCCAGCAGTCCCCCGATAGTAGCCGACAATGAGCAGTTCTTC,CASSPPIVADNEQFF
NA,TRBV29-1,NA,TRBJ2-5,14,TGCAGTTTCTCCGGGCCCAGGGGCGGAAAGACCCAGTACTTC,CSFSGPRGGKTQYF
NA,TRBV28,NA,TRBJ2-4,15,TGTGCCAGCAGTACCCAAGGGGTCCTCAAAAACATTCAGTACTTC,CASSTQGVLKNIQYF
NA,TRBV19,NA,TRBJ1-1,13,TGTGCCAGTAGTATGACAGCGAACACTGAAGCTTTCTTT,CASSMTANTEAFF
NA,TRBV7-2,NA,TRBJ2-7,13,TGTGCCAGCAGCTTGGACAGCCCCTACGAGCAGTACTTC,CASSLDSPYEQYF
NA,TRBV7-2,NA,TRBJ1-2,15,TGTGCCAGCAGCTTAGGGGTTGGGAACAACTATGGCTACACCTTC,CASSLGVGNNYGYTF
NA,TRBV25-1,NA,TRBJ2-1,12,TGTGCCAGCAGTGAATGGGTGGGCGAGCAGTTCTTC,CASSEWVGEQFF
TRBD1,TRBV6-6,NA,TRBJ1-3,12,TGTGCCAGCGGAACACAGGGGAACACCATATATTTT,CASGTQGNTIYF
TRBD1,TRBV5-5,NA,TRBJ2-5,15,TGTGCCAGCAGACAAAACCAGGGGGCAGGGGAGACCCAGTACTTC,CASRQNQGAGETQYF
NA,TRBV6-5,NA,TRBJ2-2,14,TGTGCCAGCAGTTACATAACGAACACCGGGGAGCTGTTTTTT,CASSYITNTGELFF
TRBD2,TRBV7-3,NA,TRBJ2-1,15,TGTGCCAGCAGCTCCATCAGCGGGGGGCTCGATGAGCAGTTCTTC,CASSSISGGLDEQFF
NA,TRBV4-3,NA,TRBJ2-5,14,TGCGCCAGCAGCCCCCACAGGGATACCGAGACCCAGTACTTC,CASSPHRDTETQYF
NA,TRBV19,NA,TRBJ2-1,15,TGTGCCAGTAGTATATCGGCCAGGGAATGGGATGAGCAGTTCTTC,CASSISAREWDEQFF
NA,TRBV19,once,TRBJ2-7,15,TGTGCCAGTAGTATAACCGGCGACTATTCCTACGAGCAGTACTTC,CASSITGDYSYEQYF
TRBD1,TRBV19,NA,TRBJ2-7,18,TGTGCCAGTAGTATAGATCTTTACTCCGGGACAGGGATATACGAGCAGTACTTC,CASSIDLYSGTGIYEQYF